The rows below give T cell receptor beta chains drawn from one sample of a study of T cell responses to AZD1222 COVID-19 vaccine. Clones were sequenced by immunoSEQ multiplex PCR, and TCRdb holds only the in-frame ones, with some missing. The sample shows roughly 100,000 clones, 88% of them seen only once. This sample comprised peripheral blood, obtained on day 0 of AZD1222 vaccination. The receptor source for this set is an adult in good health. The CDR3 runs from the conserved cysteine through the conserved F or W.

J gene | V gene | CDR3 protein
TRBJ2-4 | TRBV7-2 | CASSSSGDLAKNIQYF
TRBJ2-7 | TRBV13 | CASSQPGQGSYEQYF
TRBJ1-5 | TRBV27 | CASSFGPIGSNQPQHF
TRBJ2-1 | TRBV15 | CATRDRALSYNEQFF
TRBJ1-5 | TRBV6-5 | CASSLTRDGNQPQHF
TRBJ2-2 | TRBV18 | CASSPRDRIYTGELFF
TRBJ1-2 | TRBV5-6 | CASSLLWEANYGYTF
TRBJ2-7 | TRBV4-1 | CASSQASGRVHEQYF
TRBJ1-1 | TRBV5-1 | CASSLRTENTEAFF
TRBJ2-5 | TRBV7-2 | CASSLDGRQETQYF
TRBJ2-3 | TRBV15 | CATTPRAGGQDTQYF
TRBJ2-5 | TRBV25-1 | CASSQYFQETQYF
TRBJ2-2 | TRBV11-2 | CASSLAQGSTGELFF
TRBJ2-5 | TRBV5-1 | CASSLGTSTRETQYF
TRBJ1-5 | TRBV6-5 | CASSYKGSGQPQHF
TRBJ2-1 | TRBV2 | CASGGSYNEQFF
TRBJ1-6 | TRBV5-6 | CASSLGQAGSPLHF
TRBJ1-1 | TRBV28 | CASSLPLRPEAFF
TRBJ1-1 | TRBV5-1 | CASSSPGGVEAFF
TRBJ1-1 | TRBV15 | CATSRGQGQPNTEAFF
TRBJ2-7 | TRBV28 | CASSSGRSGRVYEQYF
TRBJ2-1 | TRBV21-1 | CASSTGKGDTYNEQFF
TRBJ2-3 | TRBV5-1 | CASLPGVSGRDTQYF
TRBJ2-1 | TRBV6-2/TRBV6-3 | CASSYSTVGNNEQFF
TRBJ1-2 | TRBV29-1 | CSVETGSGYTF
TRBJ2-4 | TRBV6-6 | CASSYSAGNIQYF
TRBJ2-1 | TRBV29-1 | CSVEFRAGGLNEQFF
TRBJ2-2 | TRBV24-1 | CATSDRVPYGELFF
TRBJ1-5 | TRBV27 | CASSMDRGNQPQHF
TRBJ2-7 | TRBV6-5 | CASRPPQVNYEQYF
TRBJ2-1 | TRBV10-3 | CAISGASGKYNEQFF
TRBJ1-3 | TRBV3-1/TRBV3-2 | CASSLRSTGNTIYF
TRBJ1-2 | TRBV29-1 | CSVGQGSYGYTF